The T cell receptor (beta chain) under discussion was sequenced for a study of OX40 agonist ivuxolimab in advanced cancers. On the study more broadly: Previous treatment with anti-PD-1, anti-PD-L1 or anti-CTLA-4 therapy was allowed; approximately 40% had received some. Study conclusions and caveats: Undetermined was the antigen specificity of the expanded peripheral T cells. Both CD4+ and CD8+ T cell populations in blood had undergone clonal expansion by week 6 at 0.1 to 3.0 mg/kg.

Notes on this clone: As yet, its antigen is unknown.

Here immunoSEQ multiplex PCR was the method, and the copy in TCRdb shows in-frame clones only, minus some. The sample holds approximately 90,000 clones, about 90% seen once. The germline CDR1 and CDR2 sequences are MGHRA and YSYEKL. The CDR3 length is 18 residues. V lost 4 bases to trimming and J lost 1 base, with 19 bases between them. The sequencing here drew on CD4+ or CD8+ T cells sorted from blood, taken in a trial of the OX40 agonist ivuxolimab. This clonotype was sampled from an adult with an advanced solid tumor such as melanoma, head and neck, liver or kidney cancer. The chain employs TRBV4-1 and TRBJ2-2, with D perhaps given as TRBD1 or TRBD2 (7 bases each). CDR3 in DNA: TGCGCCAGCAGCCCCCTTACAGCGGGACAGTTGAACACCGGGGAGCTGTTTTTT. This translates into CASSPLTAGQLNTGELFF.